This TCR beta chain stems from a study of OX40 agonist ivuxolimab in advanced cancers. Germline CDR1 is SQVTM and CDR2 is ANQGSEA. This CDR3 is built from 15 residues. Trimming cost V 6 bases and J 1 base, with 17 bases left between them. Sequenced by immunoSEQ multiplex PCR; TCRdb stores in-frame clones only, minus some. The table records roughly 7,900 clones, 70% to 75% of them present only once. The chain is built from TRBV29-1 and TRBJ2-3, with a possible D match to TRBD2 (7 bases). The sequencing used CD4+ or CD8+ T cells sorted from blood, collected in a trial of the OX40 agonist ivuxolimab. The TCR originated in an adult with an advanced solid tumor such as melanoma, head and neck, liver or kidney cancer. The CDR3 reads CSVEGGEGGTDTQYF. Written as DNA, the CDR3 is TGCAGCGTCGAGGGGGGGGAAGGGGGCACAGATACGCAGTATTTT.